A single sample is the source of the 24 T cell receptor beta chains below, sequenced in a study of cytomegalovirus exposure and HLA in healthy donors. 13 Jbeta primers and 60 Vbeta primers were used for the PCR. Libraries were prepared by immunoSEQ multiplex PCR; TCRdb keeps only in-frame clonotypes and omits some of them. The sample includes about 140,000 clones. Sample: PBMCs. These receptor sequences come from a woman in her late teens or twenties in good health and CMV-seronegative.

A remark on this clone: Other DNA sequences in the sample encode the same CDR3. The rearrangement uses TRBV5-1 and TRBJ2-7; the match to TRBD1 covers 10 bases. CDR1 is SGHRS and CDR2 is YFSETQ in the germline V gene. The J segment lost 4 bases and the V segment lost 0 bases, leaving 1 base of the junction unmatched. The length of the CDR3 is 14 residues. The CDR3 DNA reads as TGCGCCAGCAGCTTGGGACAGGGGGCTTACGAGCAGTACTTC. This encodes CASSLGQGAYEQYF. Based on the CDR3 plus reference TRBV5-1 and TRBJ2-7, the full variable domain is KAGVTQTPRYLIKTRGQQVTLSCSPISGHRSVSWYQQTPGQGLQFLFEYFSETQRNKGNFPGRFSGRQFSNSRSEMNVSTLELGDSALYLCASSLGQGAYEQYFGPGTRLTVT.

In DNA, the CDR3 is TGTGCCAGAAGCTTAGGTAGCGGGACCTTCACAGATACGCAGTATTTT. This codes for CARSLGSGTFTDTQYF. The chain carries TRBV5-3 and TRBJ2-3, with 8 nucleotides matching TRBD2. TRBV5-3 falls under the ORF class, with uncertain function. The trim removed 2 bases at V and 2 bases at J, leaving 7 bases unmatched. There are 16 residues in the CDR3.

The chain couples TRBV7-9 to TRBJ2-1; D is perhaps TRBD1 (5 bases). The CDR3 has 15 residues. Germline CDR1 SEHNR, CDR2 FQNEAQ (reference sequence). Deletions cut 0 bases from V and 8 bases from J, with 14 bases between. DNA for the CDR3: TGTGCCAGCAGCTTAGCGCTCCAGGGTGCGGATGAGCAGTTCTTC. The encoded protein is CASSLALQGADEQFF.

This chain uses TRBV5-4 with TRBJ2-5, with TRBD1 as a possible D gene (7 bases). V lost 4 bases and J 3 bases, leaving 16 bases between the germline ends. CDR1 is SGHNT, CDR2 YYREEE, per germline (reference sequence). The CDR3 length is 15 residues. CDR3 sequence (DNA): TGTGCCAGCAGCCGAGACCAGGGGGGAGAAGAGACCCAGTACTTC. Translated, it gives CASSRDQGGEETQYF. The whole variable domain, remainder taken from reference TRBV5-4 and TRBJ2-5, is ETGVTQSPTHLIKTRGQQVTLRCSSQSGHNTVSWYQQALGQGPQFIFQYYREEENGRGNFPPRFSGLQFPNYSSELNVNALELDDSALYLCASSRDQGGEETQYFGPGTRLLVL.

This chain connects TRBV6-5 to TRBJ2-1; 13 nucleotides match TRBD2. Germline assignment: CDR1 MNHEY and CDR2 SVGAGI. The V and J ends lost 2 bases and 9 bases, in that order; junction bases with no gene match: 4. The CDR3 is made up of 15 amino acids. CDR3: CASSYLTSGRSEQFF. CDR3 DNA sequence: TGTGCCAGCAGTTACCTGACTAGCGGGAGGAGTGAGCAGTTCTTC.

V and J are TRBV4-1 and TRBJ1-4, with D perhaps TRBD1 (5 bases). Germline CDR1 MGHRA, CDR2 YSYEKL. Deletions cut 4 bases from V and 3 bases from J, with 12 bases between. The CDR3 has 15 residues. CDR3 in amino acids: CASSRWTQSNEKLFF. In nucleotides, the CDR3 is TGCGCCAGCAGCCGCTGGACACAGTCTAATGAAAAACTGTTTTTT.

This chain's CDR3 is CASSLRPGGLGGANVLTF. The CDR3 DNA follows: TGTGCCAGCAGCTTGAGGCCCGGGGGTCTCGGTGGGGCCAACGTCCTGACTTTC. The chain carries TRBV5-6 and TRBJ2-6; D might be TRBD2 (6 bases). V lost 1 base, J lost 3 bases, and 17 bases lay in between. The CDR3 has 18 residues. The V gene's germline CDR1 is SGHDT and CDR2 YYEEEE.

The rearrangement joins TRBV2 to TRBJ2-2; TRBD2 aligns across 7 bases. The CDR3 runs 15 residues. Germline assignment: CDR1 SNHLY and CDR2 FYNNEI. Germline trimming cut 8 bases from V and 5 bases from J; bases unmatched to any gene: 11. CDR3: CASEAGAVRTGELFF. In DNA, the CDR3 is TGTGCCAGCGAGGCGGGAGCGGTAAGGACCGGGGAGCTGTTTTTT.

The chain carries TRBV19 and TRBJ2-5, with a weak D call TRBD1 (7 bases). Germline V gene lookup returns CDR1 LNHDA and CDR2 SQIVND (reference sequence). This CDR3 has 17 amino acids. V lost 5 bases and J lost 7, with 26 bases in between. The CDR3 DNA is TGTGCCAGTAGTCGTCGACCCGGGACAGATAGGAGGGCGACCCAGTACTTC. Amino acid sequence: CASSRRPGTDRRATQYF.

The V and J genes are TRBV9 and TRBJ2-7; D perhaps matches TRBD2 (5 bases). Germline-derived CDR1 and CDR2 are SGDLS and YYNGEE. V lost 2 bases, J lost 5 bases, and 17 bases lay in between. The CDR3 has 15 residues. CDR3 protein: CASSVEGSPFDEQYV. The CDR3 DNA follows: TGTGCCAGCAGCGTCGAAGGGAGTCCATTTGACGAGCAGTACGTC.

CDR3 protein: CASSRGTSAMREQFF. Here the CDR3 DNA reads TGTGCCAGCAGTAGGGGGACTAGCGCGATGCGGGAGCAGTTCTTC. This chain links TRBV27 with TRBJ2-1, with 10 bases identical to TRBD2. The CDR3 has 15 residues. Germline CDR1 reads MNHEY; CDR2 reads SMNVEV (reference sequence). V lost 5 bases, J lost 10 bases, and 11 bases stayed unmatched.

The chain uses TRBV15 and TRBJ1-1; D possibly corresponds to TRBD1 (5 bases). Germline values: CDR1 LNHNV, CDR2 YYDKDF (reference sequence). This CDR3 region has 13 residues. The ends were cut back, 6 bases at V and 4 bases at J, with 12 bases in the middle. CDR3 sequence (DNA): TGTGCCACCAGAACTGTGGGGGGCACTGAAGCTTTCTTT. It codes for CATRTVGGTEAFF.

The chain has TRBV10-1 and TRBJ2-3, with D possibly TRBD2 on 5 matching bases. The CDR3 has 12 amino acids. V was trimmed by 4 bases and J by 7 bases, leaving 9 bases between them. The germline CDR1 and CDR2 sequences are WNHNN and SYGVQD (reference sequence). As DNA, the CDR3 is TGCGCCAGCAGTGGTAGCGCCAATACGCAGTATTTT. Its protein is CASSGSANTQYF.

The chain recombines TRBV11-3 with TRBJ2-1; D is uncertain. The CDR3 contains 11 residues. The V gene's germline CDR1 is SGHNT and CDR2 YENEEA. The V end was cut by 2 bases, the J end by 10 bases, with 6 bases between. This CDR3 reads CASSLSPEQFF. DNA of the CDR3: TGTGCCAGCAGCTTATCCCCGGAGCAGTTCTTC.

This chain connects TRBV19 to TRBJ2-2; 7 bases match TRBD2. The CDR3 length is 16 residues. Unmatched junction bases numbered 8, after V lost 3 bases and J lost 4 bases. The germline CDR1 and CDR2 sequences are LNHDA and SQIVND (reference sequence). The DNA of the CDR3 is TGTGCCAGTAGTATCCGGGACTATCCAACCACCGGGGAGCTGTTTTTT. Amino acids: CASSIRDYPTTGELFF.

The J gene is TRBJ2-1, the V gene TRBV6-4, with D perhaps matching TRBD1 (7 bases). The CDR3 length is 15 residues. CDR1 is MRHNA, CDR2 SNTAGT, per germline. V lost 5 bases to trimming and J lost 8 bases, with 19 bases between them. CDR3 in DNA: TGTGCCAGCAGTAACAGGGGAGGTTCTGTGGATGAGCAGTTCTTC. Its protein is CASSNRGGSVDEQFF.

The V gene is TRBV18, the J gene TRBJ1-2; 7 bases match TRBD1. Unmatched junction bases numbered 10, after V lost 3 bases and J lost 3 bases. Germline CDR1 is KGHSH and CDR2 is LQKENI. The CDR3 consists of 16 residues. The CDR3 sequence is CASSPQERQGDYGYTF. The CDR3 DNA sequence: TGTGCCAGCTCACCGCAAGAGCGACAGGGAGACTATGGCTACACCTTC.

This chain joins TRBV30 and TRBJ2-7; TRBD2 matches at 7 bases. Germline CDR1 is GTSNPN and CDR2 is SVGIG (reference sequence). The CDR3 has 11 residues. With 5 bases clipped from V and 3 bases from J, the junction kept 1 base outside the gene matches. The CDR3 nucleotides are TGTGCCTGGGGGAGGGACTACGAGCAGTACTTC. Translating gives CAWGRDYEQYF.

The chain joins TRBV6-5 to TRBJ2-3; the D is unclear. The CDR3 is 13 residues long. CDR1 and CDR2 (germline): MNHEY, SVGAGI. V was shortened by 10 bases and J by 10 bases, with 21 bases between the two germline ends. In DNA, the CDR3 is TGTGCCACCAGGAGTCAGGATTCTATCGCGCAGTATTTT. Encoded protein: CATRSQDSIAQYF.

This chain uses TRBV25-1 with TRBJ1-1, with 7 bases matching TRBD1. J gave up 1 base and V 5 bases, and 4 bases lay outside the gene matches. The CDR3 sequence is 14 residues long. CDR1 is MGHDK, CDR2 SYGVNS, per germline. The CDR3: CASSPTGANTEAFF. As DNA, the CDR3 is TGTGCCAGCAGTCCAACAGGGGCGAACACTGAAGCTTTCTTT.

The chain uses TRBV6-5 and TRBJ2-7; a weak D match, TRBD1 (5 bases). The length of the CDR3 is 14 residues. Germline V CDR1 and CDR2: MNHEY, SVGAGI. The V end lost 4 bases, the J end lost 2 bases, and 12 bases lay between the germline ends. The CDR3 loop reads CASSSDSKPYEQYF. The CDR3 DNA reads as TGTGCCAGCAGTTCTGACAGCAAACCCTACGAGCAGTACTTC.

The chain joins TRBV2 to TRBJ1-5; unclear D gene. Germline CDR1 and CDR2: SNHLY and FYNNEI. The CDR3 length is 16 residues. V dropped 2 bases and J dropped 0 bases, with 11 bases sitting between them. The CDR3 nucleotides read TGTGCCAGCAGTGAACAGACTCTTGATAGCAATCAGCCCCAGCATTTT. This gives the protein CASSEQTLDSNQPQHF.

The J gene is TRBJ2-3, the V gene TRBV6-5; the match to TRBD2 covers 10 bases. V shed 6 bases, J shed 4 bases, and the junction held 7 bases outside the gene matches. This CDR3 is built from 15 residues. From germline, CDR1 is MNHEY and CDR2 SVGAGI. The CDR3 region has the DNA TGTGCCAGCAGCTCACTAGCGGGACCGCCAGATACGCAGTATTTT. Translation: CASSSLAGPPDTQYF.

V gene TRBV11-2 combines with J gene TRBJ2-4; TRBD2 is a possible D gene (6 bases). CDR1 is SGHAT and CDR2 is FQNNGV in the germline V gene. Between the trimmed V and J ends, which lost 0 bases and 0 bases, there was a span of 12 bases. The length of the CDR3 is 17 residues. CDR3 loop: CASSLDREQIAKNIQYF. The CDR3 coding sequence is TGTGCCAGCAGCTTAGACCGGGAGCAAATAGCCAAAAACATTCAGTACTTC.